Listed here are 22 T cell receptor beta chains from one sample, sequenced in a study of shared clonotypes between healthy human individuals. TCRdb keeps only in-frame clones here, not all; method: immunoSEQ multiplex PCR. This sample has more than 2 million clones, with more than 90% found just once. Sequenced: naive CD4+ T cells sorted from blood. Subset described: CD45RA+ positively selected. Receptors were obtained from a man younger than 30 in good health.

As regards this clone: This sample also contains other DNA sequences that code for the same CDR3. The chain joins TRBV9 to TRBJ2-7, with TRBD2 matching over 9 bases. After removal of 0 bases from V and 2 bases from J, the junction contained 3 bases not matched to a gene. The CDR3 totals 15 residues. Per germline, CDR1 SGDLS and CDR2 YYNGEE. The CDR3 sequence is CASSVGASGTYEQYF. Here the CDR3 DNA reads TGTGCCAGCAGCGTAGGAGCTAGCGGGACCTACGAGCAGTACTTC.

The genes are TRBV28 and TRBJ2-1; 9 bases match TRBD2. CDR3 length equals 14 residues. V lost 5 bases to trimming and J lost 6 bases; unmatched junction nucleotides: 5. CDR1 and CDR2 from the germline V gene are MDHEN and SYDVKM. The CDR3 DNA reads as TGTGCCAGCAGTGAGTTAGCGGGGGTCAATGAGCAGTTCTTC. Translated: CASSELAGVNEQFF.

CDR3 region: CATEKIGRNTEAFF. DNA of the CDR3: TGTGCCACAGAGAAGATCGGGAGGAACACTGAAGCTTTCTTT. V is TRBV19 and J is TRBJ1-1; D is uncertain. The germline V gene has CDR1 LNHDA and CDR2 SQIVND (reference sequence). V lost 10 bases, J lost 1 base, and 16 bases lay in between. This CDR3 has 14 amino acids.

The chain links TRBV2 to TRBJ1-2; no definite D call. Germline V CDR1 and CDR2: SNHLY, FYNNEI. The ends were cut back, 4 bases at V and 5 bases at J, with 14 bases in the middle. CDR3 size: 14 residues. CDR3 region: CASSVLGWEYGYTF. In DNA form, the CDR3 reads TGTGCCAGCAGTGTACTCGGATGGGAATATGGCTACACCTTC.

This clone was seen once. This sequence joins TRBV7-9 and TRBJ2-3; 9 bases are shared with TRBD1. The germline gives CDR1 SEHNR, CDR2 FQNEAQ (reference sequence). The ends lost 1 base at V and 3 bases at J; junction bases unmatched: 8. CDR3 length: 17 residues. This chain's CDR3 is CASSLGAKQGATDTQYF. The CDR3 nucleotides read TGTGCCAGCAGCTTAGGGGCAAAACAGGGGGCTACAGATACGCAGTATTTT. The whole variable domain, filled in from reference TRBV7-9 and TRBJ2-3, reads DTGVSQNPRHKITKRGQNVTFRCDPISEHNRLYWYRQTLGQGPEFLTYFQNEAQLEKSRLLSDRFSAERPKGSFSTLEIQRTEQGDSAMYLCASSLGAKQGATDTQYFGPGTRLTVL.

This clone is a singleton in its sample. The chain couples TRBV6-4 to TRBJ2-7; D call uncertain. Germline CDR1 MRHNA, CDR2 SNTAGT. The CDR3 totals 10 residues. Trimming pared 10 bases from V and 4 bases from J, leaving 8 bases between. This CDR3 reads CATDRYEQYF. CDR3 coding DNA: TGTGCCACCGACCGGTACGAGCAGTACTTC.

The chain couples TRBV9 to TRBJ1-1, with D unresolved. Germline values: CDR1 SGDLS, CDR2 YYNGEE. The CDR3 sequence is 15 residues long. V was clipped by 1 base and J by 0 bases, with 10 bases between them. CDR3 DNA sequence: TGTGCCAGCAGCGTACCGACCACAGTGAACACTGAAGCTTTCTTT. This codes for CASSVPTTVNTEAFF.

The count of this clone is one. The chain uses TRBV27 and TRBJ1-6; no clear D. The germline CDR1 and CDR2 sequences are MNHEY and SMNVEV (reference sequence). This CDR3 is built from 14 residues. Trimming stripped 4 bases from V and 14 bases from J, with 18 bases between. The CDR3 coding sequence is TGTGCCAGCAGTTCGGGCCAGTATAATTCGGCCCTCCACTTT. Residues: CASSSGQYNSALHF.

The table lists this clone with a count of one. V usage is TRBV5-1 and J usage is TRBJ2-3; possible D gene TRBD2, 6 bases. In germline, CDR1 is SGHRS, CDR2 YFSETQ. The CDR3 covers 15 residues. Deletions cut 2 bases from V and 1 base from J, with 11 bases between. DNA for the CDR3: TGCGCCAGCAGCTTACCGGGAGTAGGCACAGATACGCAGTATTTT. This gives the protein CASSLPGVGTDTQYF.

The CDR3 bases are TGTGCCAGCAGAAAGACAGAGGAAAAACTGTTTTTT. This translates into CASRKTEEKLFF. V usage is TRBV6-6 and J usage is TRBJ1-4; weak D call: TRBD1 (5 bases). Germline V gene data show CDR1 as MNHNY and CDR2 as SVGAGI (reference sequence). CDR3 size: 12 residues. Deletions cut 6 bases from V and 8 bases from J, with 10 bases between.

The chain recombines TRBV10-2 with TRBJ2-1; TRBD2 matches at 12 bases. Germline lookup yields CDR1 WSHSY and CDR2 SAAADI. This CDR3 has 18 residues. The ends lost 1 base at V and 6 bases at J; junction bases unmatched: 10. CDR3 sequence (DNA): TGCGCCAGCAGTGAGTGGGCGGGACTAGCGGGCCTTGGCAATGAGCAGTTCTTC. Its protein is CASSEWAGLAGLGNEQFF.

This clone was detected once. The CDR3 nucleotides are TGCGCCAGCAGCCAACCCTCCTCCTACGAGCAGTACTTC. Its protein product is CASSQPSSYEQYF. The J gene is TRBJ2-7, the V gene TRBV4-1; D is ambiguous. The V and J ends lost 2 bases and 0 bases respectively, with 5 bases between them. The CDR3 has 13 amino acids. Germline assignment: CDR1 MGHRA and CDR2 YSYEKL.

As regards this clone: A read error may produce the germline difference seen at one junction end. CDR3 DNA: TGCGCCAGCAGCCCCTGGGGGGCAACAAATGAAAAACTGTTTTTT. It yields the protein CASSPWGATNEKLFF. The chain couples TRBV5-1 to TRBJ1-4, with a possible D match to TRBD1 (6 bases). The germline V gene encodes CDR1 SGHRS and CDR2 YFSETQ. This CDR3 region has 15 residues.

The chain couples TRBV6-1 to TRBJ2-7; TRBD1 agrees at 9 bases. Germline CDR1 and CDR2: MNHNS and SASEGT. V dropped 8 bases and J dropped 6; count of bases not matched to a gene: 8. CDR3 length equals 13 residues. The CDR3 coding sequence is TGTGCCAGCTCCCGAGGACAGGGGCGCGAGCAGTACTTC. It is translated as CASSRGQGREQYF.

J is TRBJ1-5 and V is TRBV11-2; no clear D gene. This CDR3 spans 15 amino acids. V was cut by 0 bases and J by 3 bases, with 9 bases left in between. CDR1 and CDR2 (germline): SGHAT, FQNNGV. CDR3 sequence reads: CASSLDPTNNQPQHF. The CDR3 DNA reads TGTGCCAGCAGCTTAGATCCTACTAACAATCAGCCCCAGCATTTT.

This clone was counted once. This rearrangement joins TRBV21-1 to TRBJ2-7; the table's D call, TRBD1, has no DNA check behind it. TRBV21-1 is a pseudogene. This CDR3 region has 14 residues. The CDR3 DNA reads as TGTGCCAGCAAGAAGGACAGGTGGTCCTACGAGCAGTACTTC. This encodes CASKKDRWSYEQYF.

The chain recombines TRBV12-5 with TRBJ1-1; possible D gene TRBD1, 5 bases. Looked up from germline, CDR1 is LGHNT and CDR2 is FRNRAP. CDR3 length: 12 residues. Between the trimmed V and J ends, which lost 1 base and 10 bases, there was a span of 10 bases. In DNA form, the CDR3 reads TGTGCTAGTGGTTTGGCCCCCGGGGGAGCTTTCTTT. Amino acids: CASGLAPGGAFF.

The chain uses TRBV2 and TRBJ2-1; 10 positions match TRBD1. The ends lost 6 bases at V and 8 bases at J; junction bases unmatched: 7. The germline V gene encodes CDR1 SNHLY and CDR2 FYNNEI. The CDR3 runs 14 residues. The CDR3 sequence: CASSADRGRDEQFF. The CDR3 DNA reads as TGTGCCAGCAGCGCCGACAGGGGGCGGGATGAGCAGTTCTTC.

The rearrangement links TRBV5-4 to TRBJ2-3; 14 nucleotides align to TRBD2. The CDR3 is made up of 17 amino acids. Germline CDR1 SGHNT, CDR2 YYREEE (reference sequence). V shed 4 bases and J 2 bases; nucleotides not matched to a gene: 6. The CDR3 sequence is CASSRGTSGGNTDTQYF. CDR3 nucleotides: TGTGCCAGCAGCCGAGGGACTAGCGGGGGCAACACAGATACGCAGTATTTT.

The chain uses TRBV28 and TRBJ2-3, with TRBD2 matching over 7 bases. The CDR3 is 17 residues long. V gave up 1 base and J gave up 5 bases; unmatched junction bases: 12. The V gene's germline CDR1 is MDHEN and CDR2 SYDVKM. CDR3 amino acids: CASSLYPPGGNEDTQYF. CDR3 coding DNA: TGTGCCAGCAGTTTATACCCCCCCGGGGGGAATGAAGATACGCAGTATTTT.

The chain has TRBV27 and TRBJ2-3, with D perhaps given as TRBD1 or TRBD2 (6 bases each). Germline V gives CDR1 MNHEY, CDR2 SMNVEV (reference sequence). The CDR3 contains 15 residues. V gave up 7 bases and J gave up 10 bases, with 24 bases separating them. The CDR3 region has the DNA TGTGCCAGCACCGAACGGGCAGGGGAGGTTGGGCCGCAGTATTTT. It encodes CASTERAGEVGPQYF.

The rearrangement uses TRBV7-9 and TRBJ2-6; D uncertain. Trimming took 6 bases from V and 4 from J, leaving 16 bases between them. Germline CDR1 reads SEHNR; CDR2 reads FQNEAQ (reference sequence). The CDR3 spans 16 residues. CDR3 DNA: TGTGCCAGCAGTTCGTCTGGTGGGTTCGGGGCCAACGTCCTGACTTTC. Amino acid sequence: CASSSSGGFGANVLTF.